This T cell receptor (beta chain) emerged from a study of CD8 T cells in Susac syndrome. Regarding the study as a whole: The study acknowledged a relatively small number of individuals in its TCR sequencing and HLA analysis.

The controls were healthy donors who were matched for age and sex. Negative isolation was applied to CD8+ and CD4+ T cells, and FACS enrichment was applied to TEMRA cells. The V segment lost 5 bases and the J segment 3 bases; nucleotides outside the gene matches: 2. The CDR3 covers 13 residues. Germline values: CDR1 MGHRA, CDR2 YSYEKL. Details on this clonotype: The antigen is not known.

The authors reverse transcribed roughly 0.5 to 1 ug RNA with random hexamers. immunoSEQ multiplex PCR amplified TCR beta CDR3 across 54 Vbeta, 13 Jbeta. Via MiXCR, TCRdb re-called the immunoSEQ multiplex PCR reads, giving one row per CDR3 protein. Altogether approximately 170,000 distinct CDR3 sequences are present, just over 90% being singletons, with the ten largest covering 0.08%. The source of this sequence is a human donor in good health. The sample comprised CD4+ T cells from PBMCs. The J gene is TRBJ2-5, the V gene TRBV4-1, with TRBD1 matching 8 bases. CDR3: CASSKDREETQYF. CDR3 bases: TGCGCCAGCAGCAAGGACAGGGAAGAGACCCAGTACTTC.